Listed below are T cell receptor beta chains from one sample, sequenced in a study of monozygotic twins with inflammatory bowel disease. TCRdb derives one entry per CDR3 protein from the 5' RACE reads, leaving out DNA. This table holds around 450,000 distinct CDR3 sequences. Material for sequencing was blood. These receptors originate from a human donor with ulcerative colitis or Crohn's disease, or a healthy co-twin of an affected twin (not recorded which). Each CDR3 is given with its conserved first and last residue. Each record gives: V gene, J gene, CDR3 protein.

>TRBV7-3|TRBJ1-1
CASSQDLNTEAFF
>TRBV20-1|TRBJ1-3
CSAISGNTIYF
>TRBV18|TRBJ2-1
CASSPRVASTSYNEQFF
>TRBV4-1|TRBJ2-6
CASSQEESGANVLTF
>TRBV7-2|TRBJ2-1
CASSLALRTGTPGQFF
>TRBV12-3/TRBV12-4|TRBJ2-7
CASSPGGGQGHEQYF
>TRBV9|TRBJ2-2
CASSRSGSRTGELFF
>TRBV5-1|TRBJ2-3
CASSSSGTFMDTQYF
>TRBV30|TRBJ2-7
CAWSSRWGPTVQYF
>TRBV6-1|TRBJ2-1
CASSNRGPNNEQFF
>TRBV20-1|TRBJ2-7
CSAGVPSGRTPYEQYF